This T cell receptor (beta chain) emerged from a study of blood T cell repertoires in COVID-19. Looking at the study overall: COVID-19 samples collected from the United States, Italy and Spain covered acute and convalescent phases. The cDNA or gDNA used as material had been derived from T cells, B-cell-depleted T cells, or PBMCs.

Trimming removed 2 bases from V and 14 bases from J, with 20 bases in between. CDR3 size: 15 residues. Germline V lookup: CDR1 SGHTS, CDR2 YDEGEE. Sequencing was performed with immunoSEQ multiplex PCR; in TCRdb, only in-frame clones are kept and a portion is missing. The repertoire holds approximately 89,000 clones, with 75% to 85% as singletons. Input material: peripheral blood. The clonotype originates from a human donor in a cohort sampled during active COVID-19. This chain links TRBV5-8 with TRBJ1-6; D might be TRBD1 (6 bases). CDR3 DNA sequence: TGTGCCAGCAGCTTAAGTCAGGGGCCCTTGGCGACCCTCCACTTT. Its protein product is CASSLSQGPLATLHF.